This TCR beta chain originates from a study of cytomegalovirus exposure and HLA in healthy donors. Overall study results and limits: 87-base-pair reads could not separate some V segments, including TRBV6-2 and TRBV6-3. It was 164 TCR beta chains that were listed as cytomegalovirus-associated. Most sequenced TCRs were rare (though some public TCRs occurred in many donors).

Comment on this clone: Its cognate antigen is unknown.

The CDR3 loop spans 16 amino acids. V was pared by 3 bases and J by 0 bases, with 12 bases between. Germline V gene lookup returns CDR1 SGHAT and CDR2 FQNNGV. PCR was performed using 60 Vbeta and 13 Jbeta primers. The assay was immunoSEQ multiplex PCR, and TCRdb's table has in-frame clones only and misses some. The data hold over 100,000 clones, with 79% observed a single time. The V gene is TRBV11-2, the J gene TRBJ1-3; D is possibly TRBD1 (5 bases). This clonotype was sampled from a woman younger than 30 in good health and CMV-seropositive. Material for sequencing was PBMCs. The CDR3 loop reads CASSFKGSPSGNTIYF. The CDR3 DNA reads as TGTGCCAGCAGCTTTAAGGGGTCCCCCTCTGGAAACACCATATATTTT.